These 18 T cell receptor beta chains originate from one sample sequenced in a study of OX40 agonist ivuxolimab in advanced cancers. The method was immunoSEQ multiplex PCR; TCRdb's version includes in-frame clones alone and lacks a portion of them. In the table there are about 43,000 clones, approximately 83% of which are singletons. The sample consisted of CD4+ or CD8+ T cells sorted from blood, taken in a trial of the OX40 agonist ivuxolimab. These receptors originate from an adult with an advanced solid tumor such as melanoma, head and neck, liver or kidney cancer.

DNA of the CDR3: TGTGCCAGCAGCGAACAGGAATACTATGGCTACACCTTC. This translates into CASSEQEYYGYTF. The chain is built from TRBV9 and TRBJ1-2; TRBD1 might be the D (5 bases). The CDR3 runs 13 residues. Germline CDR1 is SGDLS and CDR2 is YYNGEE. Trimming stripped 3 bases from V and 3 bases from J, with 9 bases between.

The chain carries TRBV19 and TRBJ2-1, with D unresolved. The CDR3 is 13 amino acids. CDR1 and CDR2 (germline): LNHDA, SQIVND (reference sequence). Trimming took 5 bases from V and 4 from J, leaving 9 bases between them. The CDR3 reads CASSWTRYNEQFF. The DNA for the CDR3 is TGTGCCAGTAGTTGGACGAGATACAATGAGCAGTTCTTC.

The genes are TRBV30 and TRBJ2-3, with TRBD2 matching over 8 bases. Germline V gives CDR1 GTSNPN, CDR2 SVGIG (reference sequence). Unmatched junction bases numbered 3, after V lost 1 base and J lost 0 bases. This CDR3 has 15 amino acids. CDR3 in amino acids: CAWSGAGESTDTQYF. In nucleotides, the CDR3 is TGTGCCTGGAGTGGAGCGGGAGAAAGCACAGATACGCAGTATTTT.

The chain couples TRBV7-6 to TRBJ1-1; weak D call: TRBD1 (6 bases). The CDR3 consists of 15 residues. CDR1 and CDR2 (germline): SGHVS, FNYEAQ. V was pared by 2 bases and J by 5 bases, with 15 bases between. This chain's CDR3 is CASSLSGAGMTEAFF. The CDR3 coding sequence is TGTGCCAGCAGCTTATCAGGGGCAGGGATGACTGAAGCTTTCTTT.

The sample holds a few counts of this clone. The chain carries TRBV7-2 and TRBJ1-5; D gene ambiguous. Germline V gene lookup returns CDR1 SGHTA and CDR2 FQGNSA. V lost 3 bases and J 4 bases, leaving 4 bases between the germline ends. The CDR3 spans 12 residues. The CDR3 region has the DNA TGTGCCAGCAGCTTGACAAATCAGCCCCAGCATTTT. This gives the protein CASSLTNQPQHF.

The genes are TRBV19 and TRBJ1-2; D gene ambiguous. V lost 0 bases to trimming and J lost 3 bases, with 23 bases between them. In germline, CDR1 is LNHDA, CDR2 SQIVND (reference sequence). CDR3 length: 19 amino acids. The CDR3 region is CASSIDRSGMTPRDYGYTF. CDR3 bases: TGTGCCAGTAGTATAGATCGTTCAGGCATGACACCCAGAGACTATGGCTACACCTTC.

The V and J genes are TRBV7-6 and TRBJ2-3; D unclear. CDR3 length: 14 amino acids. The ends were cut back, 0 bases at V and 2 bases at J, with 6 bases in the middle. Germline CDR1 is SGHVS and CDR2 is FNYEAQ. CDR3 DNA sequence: TGTGCCAGCAGCTTAGCGGGCCTCACAGATACGCAGTATTTT. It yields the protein CASSLAGLTDTQYF. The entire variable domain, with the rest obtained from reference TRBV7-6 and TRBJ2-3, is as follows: GAGVSQSPRYKVTKRGQDVALRCDPISGHVSLYWYRQALGQGPEFLTYFNYEAQQDKSGLPNDRFSAERPEGSISTLTIQRTEQRDSAMYRCASSLAGLTDTQYFGPGTRLTVL.

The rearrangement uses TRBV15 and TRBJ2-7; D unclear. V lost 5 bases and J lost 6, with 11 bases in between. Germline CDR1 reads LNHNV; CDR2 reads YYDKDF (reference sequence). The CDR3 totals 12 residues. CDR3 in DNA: TGTGCCACCAGCCCTAAGCTCGGCGAGCAGTACGTC. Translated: CATSPKLGEQYV.

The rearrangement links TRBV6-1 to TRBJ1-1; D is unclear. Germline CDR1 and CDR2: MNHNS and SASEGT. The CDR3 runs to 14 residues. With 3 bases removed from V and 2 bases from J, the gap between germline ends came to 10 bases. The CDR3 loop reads CASSEGTLNTEAFF. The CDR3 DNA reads TGTGCCAGCAGTGAGGGCACCTTAAACACTGAAGCTTTCTTT.

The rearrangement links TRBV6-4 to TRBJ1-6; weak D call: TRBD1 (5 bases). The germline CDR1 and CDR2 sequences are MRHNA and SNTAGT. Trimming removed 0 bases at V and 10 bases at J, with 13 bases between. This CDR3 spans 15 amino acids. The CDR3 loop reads CASSDSAGVGSPLHF. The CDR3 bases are TGTGCCAGCAGTGACTCGGCGGGGGTAGGCTCACCCCTCCACTTT.

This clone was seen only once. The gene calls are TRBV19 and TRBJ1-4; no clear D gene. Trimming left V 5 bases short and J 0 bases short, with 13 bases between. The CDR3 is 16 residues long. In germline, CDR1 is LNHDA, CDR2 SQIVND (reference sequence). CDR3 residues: CASSSAGAATNEKLFF. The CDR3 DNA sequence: TGTGCCAGTAGTTCCGCGGGCGCCGCAACTAATGAAAAACTGTTTTTT.

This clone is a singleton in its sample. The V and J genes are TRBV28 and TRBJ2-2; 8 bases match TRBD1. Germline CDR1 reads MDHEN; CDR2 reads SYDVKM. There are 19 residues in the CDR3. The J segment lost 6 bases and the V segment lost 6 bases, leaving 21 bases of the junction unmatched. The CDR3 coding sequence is TGTGCCAGCAGCCCGCCATTGGGGCGGACAGGGATGAGTGCCGGGGAGCTGTTTTTT. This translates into CASSPPLGRTGMSAGELFF.

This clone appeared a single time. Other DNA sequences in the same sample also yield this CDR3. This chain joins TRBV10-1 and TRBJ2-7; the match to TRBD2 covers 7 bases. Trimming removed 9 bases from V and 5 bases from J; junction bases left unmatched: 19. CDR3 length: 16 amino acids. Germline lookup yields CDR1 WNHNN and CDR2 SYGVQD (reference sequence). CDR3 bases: TGCGCCAGAGTTGTCCCCCATGGAGGGACTAAAGACGAGCAGTACGTC. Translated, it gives CARVVPHGGTKDEQYV.

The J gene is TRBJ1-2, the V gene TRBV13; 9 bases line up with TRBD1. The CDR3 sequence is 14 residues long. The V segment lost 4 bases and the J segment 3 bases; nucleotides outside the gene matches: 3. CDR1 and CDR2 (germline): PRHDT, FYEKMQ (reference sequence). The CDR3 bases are TGTGCCAGCAGCTGGACAGGGGAGGACTATGGCTACACCTTC. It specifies CASSWTGEDYGYTF.

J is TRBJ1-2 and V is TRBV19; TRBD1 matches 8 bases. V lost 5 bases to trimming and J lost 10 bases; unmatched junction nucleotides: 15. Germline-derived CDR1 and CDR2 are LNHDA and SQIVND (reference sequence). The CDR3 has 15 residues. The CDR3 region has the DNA TGTGCCAGTAGTGTGGACAGGGATTTGGTGAGCGACTACACCTTC. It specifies CASSVDRDLVSDYTF.

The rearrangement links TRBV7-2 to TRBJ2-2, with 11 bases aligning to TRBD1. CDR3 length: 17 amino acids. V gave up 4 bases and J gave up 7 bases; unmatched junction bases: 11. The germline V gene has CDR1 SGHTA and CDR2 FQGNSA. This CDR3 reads CASSSRPDRGLGGELFF. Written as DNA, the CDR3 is TGTGCCAGCAGCTCAAGACCGGACAGGGGGCTAGGCGGGGAGCTGTTTTTT.

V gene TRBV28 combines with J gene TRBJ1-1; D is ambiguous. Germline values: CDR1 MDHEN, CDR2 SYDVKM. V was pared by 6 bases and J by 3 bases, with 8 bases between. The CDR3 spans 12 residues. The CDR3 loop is CASRPRYTEAFF. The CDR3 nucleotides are TGTGCCAGCAGGCCCAGATACACTGAAGCTTTCTTT.

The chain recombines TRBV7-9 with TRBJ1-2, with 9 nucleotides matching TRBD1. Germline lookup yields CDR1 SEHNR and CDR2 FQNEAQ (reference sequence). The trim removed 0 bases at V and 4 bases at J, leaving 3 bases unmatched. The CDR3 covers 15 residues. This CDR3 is CASSLARQGVYGYTF. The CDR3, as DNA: TGTGCCAGCAGCTTAGCACGACAGGGGGTCTATGGCTACACCTTC.